Presented here are 21 T cell receptor beta chains from one specimen sequenced in a study. TCRdb re-called the RT-PCR reads through MiXCR, storing one row per CDR3 protein. Of about 680,000 distinct CDR3 sequences listed, approximately 15% were seen once; the top ten hold 3.6%. The sample comprised memory CD4+ T cells from blood. The receptors originated from a female donor in good health, serving as a healthy control.

The table lists this clonotype with many counts. The rearrangement joins TRBV4-3 to TRBJ2-2, with D perhaps TRBD1 or TRBD2 (5 bases each). The CDR3 is made up of 15 amino acids. Germline loops: CDR1 LGHNA, CDR2 YSLEER. The V end was cut by 4 bases, the J end by 7 bases, with 16 bases between. The CDR3 sequence: CASSPNSRGHGELFF. The CDR3, as DNA: TGCGCCAGCAGCCCCAATAGCCGGGGCCACGGGGAGCTGTTTTTT.

The chain combines TRBV4-1 with TRBJ2-1; 12 bases are shared with TRBD2. CDR1 and CDR2 (germline): MGHRA, YSYEKL. V was pared by 1 base and J by 0 bases, with 4 bases of the junction left unmatched. This CDR3 is built from 18 residues. DNA for the CDR3: TGCGCCAGCAGCCAAGGACTAGCGGGAGTCGGCTCCTACAATGAGCAGTTCTTC. Protein: CASSQGLAGVGSYNEQFF.

In this sample, this clonotype turned up a few times. The chain carries TRBV20-1 and TRBJ1-6; 7 positions agree with TRBD1. The germline CDR1 and CDR2 sequences are DFQATT and SNEGSKA (reference sequence). The CDR3 loop spans 15 amino acids. V lost 0 bases to trimming and J lost 8 bases; unmatched junction nucleotides: 7. CDR3 bases: TGCAGTGCTAGAGATCTCGGGCAGGGGGATTCACCCCTCCACTTT. Its protein is CSARDLGQGDSPLHF.

Only a few counts were recorded for this clonotype. This chain uses TRBV6-1 with TRBJ1-5; 8 bases map to TRBD1. J was trimmed by 6 bases and V by 2 bases; bases with no gene match: 6. This CDR3 spans 15 amino acids. CDR1 is MNHNS and CDR2 is SASEGT in the germline V gene. CDR3 nucleotide sequence: TGTGCCAGCAGTGAAATGACAGGGGAGGGTCAGCCCCAGCATTTT. Its protein product is CASSEMTGEGQPQHF.

In DNA, the CDR3 is TGTGCCAGCAGCTCCGAGCCCCGGGACAGGGGGCGCATGACCTACGAGCAGTACTTC. Translation: CASSSEPRDRGRMTYEQYF. The V gene is TRBV7-2, the J gene TRBJ2-7, with 12 bases aligning to TRBD1. The CDR3 extends over 19 amino acids. V lost 4 bases, J lost 2 bases, and 15 bases stayed unmatched. From germline, CDR1 is SGHTA and CDR2 FQGNSA.

This CDR3 reads CASSYSDIPGTEAFF. The CDR3 nucleotides read TGTGCCAGCAGTTACTCAGATATCCCCGGCACTGAAGCTTTCTTT. The J gene is TRBJ1-1, the V gene TRBV6-6; D is uncertain. Trimming took off 0 bases at V and 4 bases at J, with 12 bases between the two ends. The germline gives CDR1 MNHNY, CDR2 SVGAGI (reference sequence). The CDR3 has 15 residues.

This clonotype was detected a few times. The chain couples TRBV7-3 to TRBJ1-2; D might be TRBD1 (5 bases). The CDR3 sequence is 13 residues long. The V end was cut by 2 bases, the J end by 7 bases, with 11 bases between. Germline CDR1 is SGHTA and CDR2 is FQGTGA. CDR3 in amino acids: CASSLGGFRGYTF. CDR3 DNA sequence: TGTGCCAGCAGCTTAGGGGGTTTCCGTGGCTACACCTTC.

Ten or more counts support this clonotype. This chain links TRBV4-3 with TRBJ2-3; possible D gene TRBD1, 5 bases. The germline gives CDR1 LGHNA, CDR2 YSLEER. This CDR3 spans 14 amino acids. V gave up 4 bases and J gave up 5 bases, with 13 bases separating them. CDR3 in DNA: TGCGCCAGCAGCCCCCAGGGCCTCGGAGATACGCAGTATTTT. It is translated as CASSPQGLGDTQYF.

The chain has TRBV7-8 and TRBJ2-1; TRBD2 matches 8 bases. Unmatched junction bases numbered 3, after V lost 9 bases and J lost 5 bases. Per the germline V gene, CDR1 is SGHVS and CDR2 is FQNEAQ. The CDR3 totals 12 residues. CDR3 DNA: TGTGCCAGTGAGCGGGAGAACAATGAGCAGTTCTTC. Its protein is CASERENNEQFF.

The chain links TRBV10-3 to TRBJ2-7; no firm D call. Germline assignment: CDR1 ENHRY and CDR2 SYGVKD. The length of the CDR3 is 13 residues. Trimming left V 5 bases short and J 2 bases short, with 10 bases between. The CDR3 nucleotides read TGTGCCATCAGTCCCCGATCTGCCTACGAGCAGTACTTC. The encoded protein is CAISPRSAYEQYF.

This clonotype was seen ten or more times. The chain employs TRBV5-6 and TRBJ1-4; 9 bases map to TRBD1. CDR3 length equals 15 residues. Germline CDR1 SGHDT, CDR2 YYEEEE. With V trimmed by 1 base and J by 8 bases, 6 bases remained unmatched. Here the CDR3 DNA reads TGTGCCAGCAGCTTGAAGGGACAGGGACTGGAAAAACTGTTTTTT. Amino acids: CASSLKGQGLEKLFF.

This sequence joins TRBV11-2 and TRBJ2-3; the match to TRBD2 covers 9 bases. The V gene's germline CDR1 is SGHAT and CDR2 FQNNGV. CDR3 size: 15 residues. With V trimmed by 3 bases and J by 2 bases, 3 bases remained unmatched. The CDR3 spells CASSFQRGATDTQYF. For the CDR3, the DNA is TGTGCCAGCAGCTTTCAGCGGGGGGCCACAGATACGCAGTATTTT. The full variable domain, in which reference TRBV11-2 and TRBJ2-3 provide the parts outside the CDR3, is EAGVAQSPRYKIIEKRQSVAFWCNPISGHATLYWYQQILGQGPKLLIQFQNNGVVDDSQLPKDRFSAERLKGVDSTLKIQPAKLEDSAVYLCASSFQRGATDTQYFGPGTRLTVL.

The CDR3 DNA reads TGTGCCAGCAGCTTAATGGGGAACATTCAGTACTTC. The encoded protein is CASSLMGNIQYF. The chain is built from TRBV11-2 and TRBJ2-4; D is uncertain. CDR1 SGHAT and CDR2 FQNNGV come from the germline V gene. The CDR3 extends over 12 amino acids. V lost 2 bases, J lost 7 bases, and 6 bases lay in between.

This clonotype was counted ten times or more. V and J are TRBV7-9 and TRBJ1-2; 9 nucleotides agree with TRBD1. Germline trimming cut 2 bases from V and 6 bases from J; bases unmatched to any gene: 7. The germline V gene encodes CDR1 SEHNR and CDR2 FQNEAQ (reference sequence). The CDR3 length is 15 residues. The CDR3 DNA reads as TGTGCCAGCAGCTTATATGGGACAGGGCTAAATGGCTACACCTTC. Encoded protein: CASSLYGTGLNGYTF. Full variable domain (missing parts from reference TRBV7-9 and TRBJ1-2): DTGVSQNPRHKITKRGQNVTFRCDPISEHNRLYWYRQTLGQGPEFLTYFQNEAQLEKSRLLSDRFSAERPKGSFSTLEIQRTEQGDSAMYLCASSLYGTGLNGYTFGSGTRLTVV.

This clonotype showed up just a few times. This sequence joins TRBV18 and TRBJ2-1; no clear D. The germline V and J ends were trimmed by 4 bases and 5 bases, with 12 bases remaining between them. The CDR3 has 14 residues. Looked up from germline, CDR1 is KGHSH and CDR2 is LQKENI. The CDR3 spells CASSLTYGDNEQFF. In nucleotides, the CDR3 is TGTGCCAGCTCACTAACCTACGGAGACAATGAGCAGTTCTTC.

The chain has TRBV3-1 and TRBJ1-2, with D possibly TRBD1 on 5 matching bases. The CDR3 sequence is 16 residues long. CDR1 is LGHDT, CDR2 YNNKEL, per germline (reference sequence). V lost 4 bases, J lost 7 bases, and 22 bases lay in between. CDR3 bases: TGTGCCAGCAGCCGGGACCAGAGGGACGAGGAGCGTGGCTACACCTTC. Encoded protein: CASSRDQRDEERGYTF.

The sample holds many counts of this clonotype. The chain couples TRBV6-1 to TRBJ2-7; D uncertain. Germline lookup yields CDR1 MNHNS and CDR2 SASEGT. Trimming removed 1 base at V and 3 bases at J, with 13 bases between. CDR3 length: 15 amino acids. The CDR3 DNA is TGTGCCAGCAGTGAAGGGTTGGGTGACGGCTACGAGCAGTACTTC. Translation gives CASSEGLGDGYEQYF.

This clonotype was seen at least ten times. The DNA for the CDR3 is TGTGCCAGCAGTTACGGCAGGGGGACCTACAATGAGCAGTTCTTC. This sequence encodes CASSYGRGTYNEQFF. The V and J genes are TRBV6-5 and TRBJ2-1, with TRBD1 identical over 7 bases. The V gene end was trimmed by 2 bases and the J gene end by 2 bases; junction bases not matched to a gene: 3. Per the germline V gene, CDR1 is MNHEY and CDR2 is SVGAGI. The CDR3 is 15 residues long.

The V gene is TRBV5-1, the J gene TRBJ1-1; weak D call: TRBD1 (6 bases). Trimming left V 4 bases short and J 1 base short, with 17 bases between. The CDR3 extends over 16 amino acids. The germline V gene has CDR1 SGHRS and CDR2 YFSETQ. CDR3 sequence reads: CASSRGLNIGNTEAFF. CDR3 in DNA: TGCGCCAGCAGCCGGGGGCTGAACATTGGGAACACTGAAGCTTTCTTT. The variable domain in full, completed from reference TRBV5-1 and TRBJ1-1, reads KAGVTQTPRYLIKTRGQQVTLSCSPISGHRSVSWYQQTPGQGLQFLFEYFSETQRNKGNFPGRFSGRQFSNSRSEMNVSTLELGDSALYLCASSRGLNIGNTEAFFGQGTRLTVV.

This CDR3 is CAWSRDRGLNEQFF. For the CDR3, the DNA is TGTGCCTGGAGCCGGGACAGGGGGCTGAATGAGCAGTTCTTC. V is TRBV30 and J is TRBJ2-1, with TRBD1 identical over 12 bases. The CDR3 spans 14 residues. The germline gives CDR1 GTSNPN, CDR2 SVGIG (reference sequence). V lost 3 bases, J lost 7 bases, and 4 bases stayed unmatched.

This clonotype showed up many times. The chain combines TRBV7-8 with TRBJ1-5, with TRBD1 matching 7 bases. Germline CDR1 reads SGHVS; CDR2 reads FQNEAQ. This CDR3 region has 16 residues. V dropped 4 bases and J dropped 1; count of bases not matched to a gene: 7. CDR3 sequence (DNA): TGTGCCAGCAGCTCACAGGGGCAGTTGAGCAATCAGCCCCAGCATTTT. Its protein product is CASSSQGQLSNQPQHF.